This T cell receptor (beta chain) was identified in a study of blood T cell repertoires in COVID-19. Overall study context: Material from acute and convalescent COVID-19 was sourced from the United States, Italy and Spain. Sample material is recorded as cDNA or gDNA derived from T cells, B-cell-depleted T cells, or PBMCs.

Authors' data handling: Amplification of reference gene primers was used by the study to estimate nucleated cell counts. Only in-frame clones appear in the TCRdb table, and some are missing; sequencing was by immunoSEQ multiplex PCR. V, J and clone size derive from that table, while D and trimming were established from the DNA sequence. The sample includes 90,000 to 100,000 clones, around 80% of them seen just once. Trimming left V 5 bases short and J 8 bases short, with 16 bases between. CDR1 is SGHAT and CDR2 is FQNNGV in the germline V gene. This CDR3 has 14 residues. This chain links TRBV11-2 with TRBJ2-4; possibly TRBD2 for D (5 bases). The sequence derives from a man between 70 and 80 years old with acute or convalescent COVID-19. The sequencing input was peripheral blood. CDR3 sequence reads: CASSIADERDIQYF. Here the CDR3 DNA reads TGTGCCAGCAGCATAGCTGACGAGAGGGACATTCAGTACTTC.